Each of the 3 T cell receptor beta chains below was sequenced from the same sample in a study of blood T cell repertoires in COVID-19 (dated by TCRdb to the early 2020s). The library was prepared using the immunoSEQ multiplex PCR assay. The table was pulled from immuneACCESS by TCRdb, which kept in-frame rearrangements only. Such tables lose some clones; where checked, under half of the loss comes from unresolved V genes, and the rest has no known cause. The sample records 25,000 to 35,000 clones, about 90% of which are singletons. The ten largest account for under 7% of the sample. The sample taken for sequencing was peripheral blood. The source is a man between 60 and 75 years old with active COVID-19.

The rearrangement joins TRBV7-3 to TRBJ2-1; the match to TRBD2 covers 16 bases. Unmatched junction bases numbered 7, after V lost 1 base and J lost 1 base. CDR1 is SGHTA, CDR2 FQGTGA, per germline. This CDR3 contains 20 residues. CDR3 amino acids: CASSLNPGLAGGHSYNEQFF. For the CDR3, the DNA is TGTGCCAGCAGCTTAAACCCGGGACTAGCGGGGGGGCATTCCTACAATGAGCAGTTCTTC.

The chain combines TRBV7-8 with TRBJ1-4; a possible D gene is TRBD1 (5 bases). V was clipped by 5 bases and J by 10 bases, with 20 bases between them. Germline CDR1 and CDR2: SGHVS and FQNEAQ. CDR3 length equals 15 residues. The CDR3 DNA is TGTGCCAGCAGCCAACGGGGGGGTGTAGGAAGAAAACTGTTTTTT. Protein sequence: CASSQRGGVGRKLFF.

The chain employs TRBV6-1 and TRBJ1-5; the D is unclear. Deletions cut 0 bases from V and 6 bases from J, with 9 bases between. Germline loops: CDR1 MNHNS, CDR2 SASEGT. There are 14 residues in the CDR3. The CDR3 region is CASSEAGSFQPQHF. The CDR3 bases are TGTGCCAGCAGTGAAGCGGGCAGCTTTCAGCCCCAGCATTTT.